This T cell receptor beta chain appears in the sequencing data of a study of T cell repertoires in cytomegalovirus infection. The overall study: Indicated by public TCR beta signatures were CMV infection and matching HLA type.

Germline assignment: CDR1 SGHTA and CDR2 FQGTGA. Trimming took 0 bases from V and 4 from J, leaving 13 bases between them. The CDR3 is 16 residues long. This clonotype occurred many times. As yet, its antigen is unknown. General study findings and limits: Pooled public TCR beta family frequency picked out CMV carriers with the relevant HLA. HLA-C-restricted CMV clonotypes gave the most frequent clonotype in two of eight donors.

TCRdb reprocessed the reads with MiXCR, giving one entry per CDR3 protein. The sample has approximately 490,000 distinct CDR3 sequences, about 11% seen once. V and J are TRBV7-3 and TRBJ2-1; maybe TRBD2 (7 bases). The clonotype originates from a human donor in good health (CMV status not recorded). Some clones in this sample may be carry-over from other donors' samples. Input material: PBMCs. CDR3 in DNA: TGTGCCAGCAGCTTAACGCGGGGGCGGCCTTACAATGAGCAGTTCTTC. Translated, it gives CASSLTRGRPYNEQFF.